This entry describes one T cell receptor (beta chain). Its target is not known. V lost 5 bases, J lost 5 bases, and 16 bases lay in between. Germline V CDR1 and CDR2: MDHEN, SYDVKM. The CDR3 contains 14 residues. This sample is drawn from a study of CD8 T cell repertoires and HIV-1 epitope variants. Study overall: Controls were a CMV, EBV and flu peptide pool, Ebola AY9 negative control, and no-peptide well. An uncultured baseline aliquot held 1M T cells.

Study conclusions and caveats: Roughly 10 TCR beta clonotypes were antigen-specific, 6 or 7 apparently recognizing autologous or escape variants.

Sequenced by immunoSEQ multiplex PCR; TCRdb stores in-frame clones only, minus some. This table has about 5,600 clones, roughly 65% appearing once. Sample: cultured CD8+ T cells derived from PBMCs. V is TRBV28 and J is TRBJ2-7; the D gene is possibly TRBD2 (6 bases). This clonotype was sampled from a male donor with HIV. Here the CDR3 DNA reads TGTGCCAGCAGTGGGGCCAGGGAGGAAAACGAGCAGTACTTC. It encodes CASSGAREENEQYF.